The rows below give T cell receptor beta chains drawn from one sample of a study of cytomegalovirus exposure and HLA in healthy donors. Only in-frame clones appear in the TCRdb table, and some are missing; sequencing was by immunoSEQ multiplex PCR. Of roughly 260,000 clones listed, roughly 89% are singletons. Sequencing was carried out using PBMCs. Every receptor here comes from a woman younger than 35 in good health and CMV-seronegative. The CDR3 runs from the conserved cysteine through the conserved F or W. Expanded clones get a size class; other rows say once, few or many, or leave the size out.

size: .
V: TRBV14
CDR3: CASSQGTASTDTQYF

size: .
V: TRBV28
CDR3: CASTHRQGALTEAFF

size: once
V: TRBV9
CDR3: CASSARLQGNTGELFF

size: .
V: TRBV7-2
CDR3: CASSFPLGGVGETQYF

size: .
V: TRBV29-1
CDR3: CSVVPGQLSTDTQYF

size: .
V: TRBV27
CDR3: CASSLLPDEGTEAFF

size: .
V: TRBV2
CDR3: CASSEFLGQGGGELFF

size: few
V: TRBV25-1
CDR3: CASSGTAGGYTF

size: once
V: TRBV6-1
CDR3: CASSEDIRYSPQGDGYTF

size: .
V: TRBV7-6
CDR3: CASSALTGGHNEQFF

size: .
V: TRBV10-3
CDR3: CAIRGQGADGYTF

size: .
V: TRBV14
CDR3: CASSLKTSGVETQYF

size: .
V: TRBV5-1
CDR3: CASSWTFSYNEQFF

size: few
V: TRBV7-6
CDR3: CASSSLAGSTYNEQFF

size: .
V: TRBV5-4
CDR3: CASSFITRGPNTEAFF

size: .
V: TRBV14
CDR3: CASSLEDTQYF

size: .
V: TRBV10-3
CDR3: CAISDVPGQGQWVIRPQHF

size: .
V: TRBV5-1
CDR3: CASSGRTGGTEAFF

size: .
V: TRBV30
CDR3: CACMRDYGANVLTF

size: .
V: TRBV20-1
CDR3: CSAFRGDGYTF

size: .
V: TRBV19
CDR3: CASSETARVPNQPQHF

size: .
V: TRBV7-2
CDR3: CASSFFLAGPNEQFF

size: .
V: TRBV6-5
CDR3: CASSFGRQETQYF

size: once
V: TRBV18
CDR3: CASSPPSVAVNTEAFF

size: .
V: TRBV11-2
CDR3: CASSLGAGGFTGELFF

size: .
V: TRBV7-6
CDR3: CASSPSGDRGGYTF

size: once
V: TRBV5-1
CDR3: CASSLPRLAGNTDTQYF

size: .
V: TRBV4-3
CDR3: CASSQSGRGLYGYTF

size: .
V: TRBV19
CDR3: CASGVGLDTEAFF

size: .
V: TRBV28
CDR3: CASSLMGTREKLFF

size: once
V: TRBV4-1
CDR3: CASSQVGGTGGSPLHF

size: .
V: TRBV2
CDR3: CASSGLNPNNSPLHF

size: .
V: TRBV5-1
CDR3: CASSPGQGSLEKLFF